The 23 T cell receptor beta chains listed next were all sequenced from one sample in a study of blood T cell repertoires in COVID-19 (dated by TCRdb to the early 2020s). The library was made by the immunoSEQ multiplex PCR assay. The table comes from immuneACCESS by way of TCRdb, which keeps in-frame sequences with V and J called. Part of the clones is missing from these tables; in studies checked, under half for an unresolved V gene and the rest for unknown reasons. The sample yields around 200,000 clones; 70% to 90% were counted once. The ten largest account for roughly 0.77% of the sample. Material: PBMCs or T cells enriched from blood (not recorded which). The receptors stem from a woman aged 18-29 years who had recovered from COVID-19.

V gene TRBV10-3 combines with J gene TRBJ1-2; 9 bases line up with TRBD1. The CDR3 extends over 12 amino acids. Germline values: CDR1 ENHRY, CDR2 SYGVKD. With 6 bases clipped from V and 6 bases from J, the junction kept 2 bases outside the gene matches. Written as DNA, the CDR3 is TGTGCCATCAGGGGACAGGGACATGGCTACACCTTC. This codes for CAIRGQGHGYTF.

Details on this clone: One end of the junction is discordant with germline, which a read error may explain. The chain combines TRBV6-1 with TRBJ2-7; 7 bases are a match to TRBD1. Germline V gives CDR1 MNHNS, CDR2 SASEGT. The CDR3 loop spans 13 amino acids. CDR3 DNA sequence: TGTGCCAGCGGTGACAGGGCTTCAATCTGGCAGTACTTC. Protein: CASGDRASIWQYF.

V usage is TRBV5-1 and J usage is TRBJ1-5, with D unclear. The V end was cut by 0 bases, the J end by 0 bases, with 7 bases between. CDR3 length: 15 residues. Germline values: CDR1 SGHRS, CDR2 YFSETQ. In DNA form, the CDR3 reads TGCGCCAGCAGCTTGGGCGGGAATAGCAATCAGCCCCAGCATTTT. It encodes CASSLGGNSNQPQHF.

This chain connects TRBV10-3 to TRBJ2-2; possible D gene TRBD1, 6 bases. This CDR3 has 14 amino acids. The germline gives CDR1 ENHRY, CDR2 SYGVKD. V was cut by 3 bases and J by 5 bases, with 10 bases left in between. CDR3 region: CAISDLRGTGELFF. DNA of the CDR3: TGTGCCATCAGTGATCTAAGGGGGACCGGGGAGCTGTTTTTT.

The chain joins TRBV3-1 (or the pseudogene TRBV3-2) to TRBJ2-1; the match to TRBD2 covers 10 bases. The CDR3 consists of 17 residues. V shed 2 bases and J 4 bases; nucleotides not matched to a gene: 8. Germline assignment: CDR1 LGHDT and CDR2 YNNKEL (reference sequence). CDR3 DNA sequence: TGTGCCAGCAGCCAAAGTCAAGCGGGGGGGTATTACAATGAGCAGTTCTTC. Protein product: CASSQSQAGGYYNEQFF.

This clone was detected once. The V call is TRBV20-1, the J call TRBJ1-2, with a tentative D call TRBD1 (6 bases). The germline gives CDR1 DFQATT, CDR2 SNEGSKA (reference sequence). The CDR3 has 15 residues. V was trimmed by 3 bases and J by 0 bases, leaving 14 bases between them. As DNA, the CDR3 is TGCAGTGCTAGTGTTCCGGGGGGCGCTAACTATGGCTACACCTTC. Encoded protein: CSASVPGGANYGYTF.

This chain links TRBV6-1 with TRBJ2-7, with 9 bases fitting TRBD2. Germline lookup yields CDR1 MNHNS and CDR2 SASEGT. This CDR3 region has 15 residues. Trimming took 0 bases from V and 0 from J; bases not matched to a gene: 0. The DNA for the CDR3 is TGTGCCAGCAGTGAAGCACTAGCGGGCTCCTACGAGCAGTACTTC. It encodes CASSEALAGSYEQYF.

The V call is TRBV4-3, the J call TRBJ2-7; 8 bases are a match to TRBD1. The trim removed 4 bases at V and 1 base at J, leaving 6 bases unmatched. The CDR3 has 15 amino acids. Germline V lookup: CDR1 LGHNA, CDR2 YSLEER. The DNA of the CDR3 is TGCGCCAGCAGCCCCGGACAGGGAATTTCCTACGAGCAGTACTTC. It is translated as CASSPGQGISYEQYF.

The CDR3 region is CASSRQPGARGEQYF. The CDR3 bases are TGTGCCAGCAGTCGACAACCAGGGGCGAGGGGGGAGCAGTACTTC. The chain uses TRBV3-1 (or the pseudogene TRBV3-2) and TRBJ2-7; D might be TRBD1 (6 bases). This CDR3 is built from 15 residues. Trimming stripped 6 bases from V and 7 bases from J, with 22 bases between. The germline gives CDR1 LGHDT, CDR2 YNNKEL (reference sequence).

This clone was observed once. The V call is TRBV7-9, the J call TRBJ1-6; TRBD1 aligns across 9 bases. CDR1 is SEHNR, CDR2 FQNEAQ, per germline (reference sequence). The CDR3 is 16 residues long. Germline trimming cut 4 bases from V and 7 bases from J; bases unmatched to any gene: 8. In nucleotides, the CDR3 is TGTGCCAGCAGCTACGAACGGACAGGGGAGAATTCACCCCTCCACTTT. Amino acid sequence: CASSYERTGENSPLHF.

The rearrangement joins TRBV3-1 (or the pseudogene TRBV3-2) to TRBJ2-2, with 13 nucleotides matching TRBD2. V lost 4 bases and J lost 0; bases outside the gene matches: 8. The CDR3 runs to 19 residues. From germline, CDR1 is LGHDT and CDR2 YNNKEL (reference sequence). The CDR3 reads CASSLGLAGILPNTGELFF. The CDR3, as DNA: TGTGCCAGCAGCCTGGGACTAGCGGGAATCCTTCCGAACACCGGGGAGCTGTTTTTT.

CDR3 coding DNA: TGTGCCAGCAGCTTGCCTGGACAGGGGGGAGGAAACACCATATATTTT. Its protein is CASSLPGQGGGNTIYF. The chain has TRBV5-4 and TRBJ1-3, with TRBD1 matching 10 bases. Germline V lookup: CDR1 SGHNT, CDR2 YYREEE (reference sequence). This CDR3 comprises 16 residues. V shed 1 base and J 4 bases; nucleotides not matched to a gene: 5.

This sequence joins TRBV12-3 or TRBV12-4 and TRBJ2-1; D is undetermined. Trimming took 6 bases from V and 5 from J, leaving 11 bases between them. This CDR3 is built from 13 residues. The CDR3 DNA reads TGTGCCAGCAGGTACTCGACTCACAATGAGCAGTTCTTC. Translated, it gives CASRYSTHNEQFF.

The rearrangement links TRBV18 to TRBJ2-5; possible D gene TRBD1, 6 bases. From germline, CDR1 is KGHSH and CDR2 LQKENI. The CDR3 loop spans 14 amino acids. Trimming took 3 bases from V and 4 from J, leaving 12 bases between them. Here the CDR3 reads CASSPSRGRETQYF. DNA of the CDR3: TGTGCCAGCTCACCCTCGAGGGGGAGAGAGACCCAGTACTTC. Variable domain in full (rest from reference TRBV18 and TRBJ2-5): NAGVMQNPRHLVRRRGQEARLRCSPMKGHSHVYWYRQLPEEGLKFMVYLQKENIIDESGMPKERFSAEFPKEGPSILRIQQVVRGDSAAYFCASSPSRGRETQYFGPGTRLLVL.

Written as DNA, the CDR3 is TGCAGCGTTGAACTAACCCCCTACAATGAGCAGTTCTTC. Encoded protein: CSVELTPYNEQFF. The chain couples TRBV29-1 to TRBJ2-1; D gene uncertain. The CDR3 consists of 13 residues. V was cut by 2 bases and J by 2 bases, with 7 bases left in between. The germline V gene has CDR1 SQVTM and CDR2 ANQGSEA.

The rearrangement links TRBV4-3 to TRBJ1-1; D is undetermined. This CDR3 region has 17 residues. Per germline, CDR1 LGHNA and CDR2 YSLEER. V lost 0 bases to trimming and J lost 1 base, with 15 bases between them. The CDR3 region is CASSQDALISGNTEAFF. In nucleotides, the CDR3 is TGCGCCAGCAGCCAAGACGCACTTATAAGTGGGAACACTGAAGCTTTCTTT.

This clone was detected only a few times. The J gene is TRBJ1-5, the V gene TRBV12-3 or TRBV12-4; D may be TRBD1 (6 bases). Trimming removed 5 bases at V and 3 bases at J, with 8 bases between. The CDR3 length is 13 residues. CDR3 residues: CASSRTVNQPQHF. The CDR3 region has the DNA TGTGCCAGCAGTCGGACAGTCAATCAGCCCCAGCATTTT.

The CDR3 is CASSDGRAGNEQFF. The CDR3 DNA reads TGTGCCAGCAGTGACGGGAGGGCCGGCAATGAGCAGTTCTTC. The genes are TRBV6-4 and TRBJ2-1, with 7 nucleotides matching TRBD2. Looked up from germline, CDR1 is MRHNA and CDR2 is SNTAGT. The CDR3 is made up of 14 amino acids. After removal of 2 bases from V and 6 bases from J, the junction contained 4 bases not matched to a gene.

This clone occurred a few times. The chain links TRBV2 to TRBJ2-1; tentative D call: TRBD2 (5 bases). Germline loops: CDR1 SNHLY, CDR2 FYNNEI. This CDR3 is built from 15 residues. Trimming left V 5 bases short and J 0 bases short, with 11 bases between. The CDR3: CASSTGRGSYNEQFF. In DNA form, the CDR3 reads TGTGCCAGCAGTACCGGACGGGGCTCCTACAATGAGCAGTTCTTC.

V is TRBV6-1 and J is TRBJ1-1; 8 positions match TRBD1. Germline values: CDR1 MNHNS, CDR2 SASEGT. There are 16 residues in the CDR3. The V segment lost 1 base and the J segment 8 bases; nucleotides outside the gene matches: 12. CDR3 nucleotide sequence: TGTGCCAGCAGTGAAGAGGCAGGGGGCGGTAATAGAGAAGCTTTCTTT. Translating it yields CASSEEAGGGNREAFF.

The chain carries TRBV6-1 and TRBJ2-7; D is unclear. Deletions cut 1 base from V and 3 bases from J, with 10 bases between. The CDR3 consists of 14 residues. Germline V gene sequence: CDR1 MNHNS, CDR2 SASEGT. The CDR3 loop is CASSEGSRLYEQYF. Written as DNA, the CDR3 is TGTGCCAGCAGTGAAGGGTCCCGACTCTACGAGCAGTACTTC.

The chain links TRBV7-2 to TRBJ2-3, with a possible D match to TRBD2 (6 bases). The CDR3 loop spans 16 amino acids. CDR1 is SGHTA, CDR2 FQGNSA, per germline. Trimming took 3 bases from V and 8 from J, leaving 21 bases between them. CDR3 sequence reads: CASSFGGAYQRATQYF. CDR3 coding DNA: TGTGCCAGCAGCTTTGGCGGGGCCTACCAACGGGCTACGCAGTATTTT.

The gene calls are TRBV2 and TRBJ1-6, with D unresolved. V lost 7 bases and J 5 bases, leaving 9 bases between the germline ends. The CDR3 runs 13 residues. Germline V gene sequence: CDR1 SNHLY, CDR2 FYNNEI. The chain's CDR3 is CASTQPHNSPLHF. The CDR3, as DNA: TGTGCCAGCACACAGCCCCATAATTCACCCCTCCACTTT.